This TCR beta chain is drawn from a study of cytomegalovirus exposure and HLA in healthy donors (TCRdb year 2017). Regarding the complete study: According to an earlier analysis of a few hundred of the donors, about 170 million T cells yielded roughly 100 million unique TCR beta sequences and 276 Gb of sequence data. Donor age, sex, ethnicity and CMV serostatus were compiled together with the repertoire data. The aim of the study was to test whether cataloging public T cell receptors could identify signatures of past pathogen exposure. About 320 gigabases of sequencing data and roughly 90 million unique TCR sequences were included in an early release covering about 620 HLA-typed donors. Across 300 to 500 genotyped donors of the cohort, an average of about 250,000 unique TCR beta nucleotide sequences per donor were sequenced, and 15% to 20% of those sequences were non-productive. Rather than using new phenotypic data, the later analysis identified candidate immune exposures from TCR beta sequences and from how often those sequences occurred across donors. Because of strong linkage in the cohort, roughly five DR-DQ haplotypes were treated as single units for association and clustering. To predict cytomegalovirus infection status, the study brought together high-throughput TCR immunosequencing, statistical association of individual TCRs with disease status, and machine learning. Of the approximately 400 genotyped donors, approximately 80% were placed in the genetic ancestry cluster associated with self-reported Caucasian donors. Genome-wide SNP genotypes for about 65% of the roughly 670 donors were used in a later genetic analysis, which treated that subset as a discovery cohort. A later analysis re-examined previously published TCR beta repertoires from just over 650 donors and added high-resolution HLA genotyping to investigate patterns of TCR occurrence. To decide whether each TCR beta V gene segment behaved as functional or pseudogenic, an earlier analysis of approximately 590 of the donors relied on high-throughput TCR beta sequencing. All discovery cohort repertoires had been generated on a single sequencing platform. The number of donors typed differed by locus, with roughly 629-640 for A, B, C, DRB1 and DQB1, over 500 for DQA1, over 600 for DPA1, and around 430 for DPB1. Both class I and class II loci were covered by HLA typing, at four-digit resolution. The study profiled the T cell repertoires of 500 to 800 subjects by immunosequencing and related them to cytomegalovirus serostatus. Along with the approximately 650-subject first cohort, a separate validation cohort of over 90 different subjects was used.

As to this clone: This receptor's antigen is unknown. No much larger clone exists at a distance of one base, and base qualities are not known.

CDR1 MNHNY and CDR2 SVGAGI were looked up in the germline V gene (reference sequence). V is pruned by 3 bases and J by 4 bases, leaving 2 bases of the junction without a gene match. The CDR3, from cysteine to phenylalanine, totals 14 residues. Kept here is only the CDR3 DNA, which spans 42 bases and is read in frame from base 1. Library preparation employed the immunoSEQ multiplex PCR assay. For the multiplex PCR, a mixture combining 60 forward primers for TCR Vbeta segments and 13 reverse primers for TCR Jbeta segments was used. The CDR3 region of rearranged TCR beta genes was amplified from genomic DNA by a multiplex PCR assay. On the Illumina HiSeq System, the amplified TCR beta libraries were sequenced as 87-base-pair reads. On the authors' methods: A later analysis counted 65 million to 90 million unique TCR beta chains across the 666 repertoires, and some 11 million of these chains were shared by at least two donors. To remove PCR and sequencing errors, raw reads were error-corrected and collapsed into unique sequences using a nearest-neighbor algorithm that merged closely related sequences. V, D and J gene segments were assigned by aligning CDR3 sequences to IMGT reference sequences. For a sequence to be retained, a match of at least six nucleotides to both a V gene segment and a J gene segment was required. A rearrangement was called productive if the CDR3 had no stop codons and remained in frame with V and J, and every other rearrangement was called non-productive. CDR3 was defined by IMGT convention, running from the second conserved V-encoded cysteine to the conserved J-encoded phenylalanine. The earlier analysis of about 610 of the donors excluded sequences that lacked an unambiguous match to a single V gene segment. In an earlier analysis of 587 of the donors, V segments were called functional above 56.7% productive rearrangements and were called segregating when the between-donor standard deviation exceeded 5%. A statistical classification framework was built for diagnosing cytomegalovirus status from the catalog of TCR beta chain sequences. A later analysis assigned V and J genes by comparing TCR nucleotide sequences with IMGT/GENE-DB human TR gene sequences. The TCRdist pipeline was used in a later analysis to assign CDR3 sequences and most-parsimonious VDJ recombination scenarios. A later analysis defined each TCR beta chain by its CDR3 amino acid sequence plus V-gene family, and excluded reads lacking a unique V-gene family. To address suspected cross-contamination and a sequencing artifact, a later analysis removed around 590 highly shared, low-generation-probability nucleotide sequences. For each public chain, a later analysis derived a clonal expansion index from normalized ranks of inferred template counts within each repertoire. Generation probabilities in a later analysis came from a VDJ recombination model fitted to out-of-frame rearrangements, and those results were checked against IGoR. Hypergeometric tests were used in a later analysis to score TCR-TCR, TCR-HLA and TCR-CMV co-occurrence, with a repertoire-size bias correction applied to the TCR pairs. A later analysis estimated false discovery rates by permuting HLA or CMV assignments 20 times. In a later analysis, co-occurring TCRs were grouped with DBSCAN, and TCRdist sequence similarity was added when clustering was performed within HLA-allele-positive subsets. Repertoires with fewer than 30,000 or more than 120,000 public chains, plus five repertoires with anomalous nucleotide sharing, were excluded from co-occurrence clustering. What TCRdb holds here is the immuneACCESS table cut down to in-frame rearrangements. Part of the clones is not present; checked against another copy, under half of the missing clones reflect an unresolved V gene, and the others are unexplained. V, J and clone size were drawn from that table, and D and trimming were deduced from the DNA. This sample holds approximately 190,000 clones; over 65% were observed only once. The ten biggest clones cover about 2.6% of the sample.

Study-level results and caveats: A further reported finding was that TCR beta sequences accurately predicted the HLA-A and HLA-B alleles for most subjects in the first cohort. When HLA alleles, especially DR and DQ, strongly co-occurred, attributing TCR associations to individual alleles was difficult. In a later analysis, some 17,000 TCR beta sequences were associated with specific HLA alleles at a false discovery rate of 0.05. It was suggested by the authors that the approach could potentially be generalized to other disease states and immunological phenotypes. Immune exposure information for the cohort was limited to CMV serostatus. A cluster of highly shared sequence variants was judged likely to represent a technical artifact of the sequencing pipeline. In an earlier analysis of approximately 600 of the donors, most TCR beta V segments were observed in productive rearrangements about 90% or about 30% of the time, broadly matching IMGT annotations. The classifier was reported to diagnose cytomegalovirus status with high specificity and sensitivity in both the original and validation cohorts. Three of the identified cytomegalovirus-associated TCR beta chains were confirmed in vitro to be specific for cytomegalovirus antigens. While some public TCRs were present in many individuals, most TCR sequences turned up only very rarely across donors. The 87-base-pair reads could not distinguish some IMGT-functional V segments, including TRBV6-2 and TRBV6-3, so those segments were excluded. Linkage disequilibrium might explain the correlated functional status among segregating V segments, but an unknown experimental factor could not be ruled out. In this cohort, only TCR beta chains were sequenced, and detectable features were limited by the absence of alpha or paired-chain data. About 17 rarely observed V segments, including chromosome 9 orphons, were excluded from the earlier analysis of some 590 of the donors because counts were too low. Most CMV-associated TCR beta chains appeared to be HLA-restricted in a later analysis, and the HLA associations seemed to be driven largely by CMV exposure. The study gave a list of under 200 TCR beta chains associated with cytomegalovirus. A later analysis reported that several top co-occurrence clusters appeared linked to parvovirus B19, influenza, CMV and Epstein-Barr virus. Because some donors lacked HLA typing at each locus, the association tests relied only on the typed subset. In a later analysis, TCR association rates were found to vary across HLA loci, with the most associated TCRs seen for DRB1 alleles and the fewest for HLA-C alleles. The presence/absence analyses assumed that sequencing depth was roughly uniform across donors, and that assumption may not be true. V-gene and J-gene trimming of TCR beta chains was associated with a missense DCLRE1C variant in a later genetic analysis, and the association was replicated in an independent cohort. In a later analysis, HLA-associated TCR beta chains showed more clonal expansion and lower generation probabilities than non-associated chains that were equally common. According to a later genetic analysis, donors in an Asian-associated ancestry cluster had fewer N-insertions in productive TCRs than the roughly 700-donor mean.

In total, 666 healthy bone marrow donors made up the cohort. At the time of sampling, all cohort members were nominally healthy, though unrecorded immune exposures were likely present. The donor tested CMV seropositive, placing the donor among the roughly 270 seropositive members of the cohort. Every donor gave a peripheral blood sample, and the peripheral blood mononuclear cells from that sample were used for TCR beta sequencing. The Qiagen DNeasy Blood Extraction Kit was used to extract genomic DNA from the blood cell samples. The V and J segments used are TRBV6-6 and TRBJ2-5; a stretch of 10 junction bases matches TRBD2. This TCR derives from a woman aged 45-65 years in good health and CMV-seropositive. Specimen: PBMCs. The bases read TGTGCCAGCAGTTATAGCGGGGGGATAGAGACCCAGTACTTC. The encoded protein is CASSYSGGIETQYF.